The 10 T cell receptor beta chains reported below all come from one sample, sequenced in a study of cytomegalovirus exposure and HLA in healthy donors. Amplification used 60 Vbeta primers and 13 Jbeta primers. Sequencing was performed with immunoSEQ multiplex PCR; in TCRdb, only in-frame clones are kept and a portion is missing. This sample carries 150,000 to 200,000 clones, about 80% of them seen once, and the ten largest clones take roughly 5%. The sample comprised PBMCs. The origin of the receptors is a man aged 18-30 years in good health and CMV-seronegative.

The chain has TRBV19 and TRBJ1-5; D remains ambiguous. The CDR3 loop spans 16 amino acids. V was shortened by 1 base and J by 6 bases, with 16 bases between the two germline ends. Germline lookup yields CDR1 LNHDA and CDR2 SQIVND (reference sequence). The CDR3, as DNA: TGTGCCAGTAGTATAGGTTCCTCCGAGGGTTTTCAGCCCCAGCATTTT. Its protein product is CASSIGSSEGFQPQHF.

To note about this clone: The sample carries other DNA sequences with the same CDR3. The chain recombines TRBV7-9 with TRBJ2-7; TRBD1 is a possible D gene (5 bases). The CDR3 length is 14 residues. Trimming removed 2 bases from V and 2 bases from J, with 10 bases in between. Germline-derived CDR1 and CDR2 are SEHNR and FQNEAQ (reference sequence). The CDR3 DNA follows: TGTGCCAGCAGCTTAACAGGTCAAACCTACGAGCAGTACTTC. Protein product: CASSLTGQTYEQYF. Together with reference TRBV7-9 and TRBJ2-7, the CDR3 gives the full variable domain: DTGVSQNPRHKITKRGQNVTFRCDPISEHNRLYWYRQTLGQGPEFLTYFQNEAQLEKSRLLSDRFSAERPKGSFSTLEIQRTEQGDSAMYLCASSLTGQTYEQYFGPGTRLTVT.

The chain is built from TRBV29-1 and TRBJ2-2, with D uncertain. Germline V gene lookup returns CDR1 SQVTM and CDR2 ANQGSEA. CDR3 length: 11 amino acids. V lost 4 bases and J lost 7, with 7 bases in between. CDR3: CSVVAVGELFF. The CDR3 DNA is TGCAGCGTTGTGGCAGTCGGGGAGCTGTTTTTT.

CDR3 DNA: TGCGCCAGCAGCCAAGGGAGGACAGCCTTTAATGAAAAACTGTTTTTT. As protein: CASSQGRTAFNEKLFF. The rearrangement links TRBV4-1 to TRBJ1-4, with TRBD1 as a possible D gene (6 bases). V was cut by 1 base and J by 4 bases, with 13 bases left in between. The CDR3 extends over 16 amino acids. Per the germline V gene, CDR1 is MGHRA and CDR2 is YSYEKL.

The CDR3 region is CASSFSPSYEQYF. CDR3 bases: TGCGCCAGCAGCTTCTCCCCTTCCTACGAGCAGTACTTC. V gene TRBV5-1 combines with J gene TRBJ2-7; D remains unclear. V was pared by 2 bases and J by 1 base, with 7 bases between. The CDR3 spans 13 residues. CDR1 is SGHRS, CDR2 YFSETQ, per germline. The full variable domain, completed using reference TRBV5-1 and TRBJ2-7, is KAGVTQTPRYLIKTRGQQVTLSCSPISGHRSVSWYQQTPGQGLQFLFEYFSETQRNKGNFPGRFSGRQFSNSRSEMNVSTLELGDSALYLCASSFSPSYEQYFGPGTRLTVT.

The CDR3 loop is CASSLYGTGDGTDTQYF. In DNA, the CDR3 is TGCGCCAGCAGCTTGTACGGGACAGGAGACGGCACAGATACGCAGTATTTT. The J gene is TRBJ2-3, the V gene TRBV5-1; 8 nucleotides agree with TRBD1. Trimming at V came to 1 base and at J to 1 base, leaving 8 bases not matched to a gene. Germline V lookup: CDR1 SGHRS, CDR2 YFSETQ. The CDR3 is made up of 17 amino acids. The full variable domain, with the rest looked up from reference TRBV5-1 and TRBJ2-3, is KAGVTQTPRYLIKTRGQQVTLSCSPISGHRSVSWYQQTPGQGLQFLFEYFSETQRNKGNFPGRFSGRQFSNSRSEMNVSTLELGDSALYLCASSLYGTGDGTDTQYFGPGTRLTVL.

The rearrangement joins TRBV6-1 to TRBJ1-6; D remains ambiguous. Per the germline V gene, CDR1 is MNHNS and CDR2 is SASEGT. V shed 6 bases and J shed 7 bases, with 10 bases lying between them. This CDR3 comprises 13 residues. CDR3 region: CASRRRGNSPLHF. As DNA, the CDR3 is TGTGCCAGCAGACGGAGAGGGAATTCACCCCTCCACTTT.

The chain has TRBV6-5 and TRBJ2-7, with TRBD1 matching over 8 bases. Germline-derived CDR1 and CDR2 are MNHEY and SVGAGI. V shed 6 bases, J shed 5 bases, and the junction held 12 bases outside the gene matches. The CDR3 loop spans 15 amino acids. The CDR3 sequence is CASRPLTGGADEQYF. For the CDR3, the DNA is TGTGCCAGCAGGCCTCTAACAGGGGGTGCGGACGAGCAGTACTTC.

The rearrangement links TRBV2 to TRBJ1-6; no clear D gene. Germline V CDR1 and CDR2: SNHLY, FYNNEI. The CDR3 loop spans 16 amino acids. V lost 3 bases to trimming and J lost 0 bases, with 9 bases between them. CDR3 bases: TGTGCCAGCAGTGATTACCCGAGCTCCTATAATTCACCCCTCCACTTT. Translated: CASSDYPSSYNSPLHF.

Worth noting for this clone: Other nucleotide sequences from this sample produce the same CDR3. The J gene is TRBJ2-7, the V gene TRBV4-2; 10 bases agree with TRBD1. V shed 0 bases, J shed 4 bases, and the junction held 6 bases outside the gene matches. The CDR3 covers 16 residues. The V gene's germline CDR1 is LGHNA and CDR2 YNFKEQ. The CDR3 loop is CASSQELGQGRYEQYF. For the CDR3, the DNA is TGTGCCAGCAGCCAAGAATTGGGACAGGGGAGGTACGAGCAGTACTTC.